This record covers a single T cell receptor (beta chain). The antigen remains unidentified. Trimming cost V 0 bases and J 4 bases, with 10 bases left between them. Germline V gives CDR1 SGHRS, CDR2 YFSETQ. There are 14 residues in the CDR3. Method: immunoSEQ multiplex PCR; TCRdb's copy keeps in-frame clones and lacks some. The data show 130,000 or so clones, around 92% seen once. The sample is drawn from a study of T cell responses to AZD1222 COVID-19 vaccine. Study findings and constraints: The number of AZD1222 recipients seropositive at baseline was only 5 to 7. Among the donors, most were white British and more were female, and clonal diversity was possibly underestimated. Nearly half of the spike-specific TCRs reportedly recognize variant regions that carry no mutations.

The chain is built from TRBV5-1 and TRBJ1-2; D is possibly TRBD1 (5 bases). The source material was peripheral blood, sampled 28 days after the second AZD1222 dose. The sequence came from an adult who received the AZD1222 COVID-19 vaccine. The CDR3 here is CASSLDQGGYGYTF. For the CDR3, the DNA is TGCGCCAGCAGCTTGGATCAGGGAGGCTATGGCTACACCTTC.